This T cell receptor beta chain was sequenced for a study of shared clonotypes between healthy human individuals. This clone was seen only once. Its antigen is currently unknown. Notes on the study in general: Memory subsets generally showed lower estimated richness than naive subsets. Sequencing depth was predicted to influence how clonotypes are shared among donors.

CDR1 is SGHNT, CDR2 YYREEE, per germline (reference sequence). Trimming at V came to 4 bases and at J to 0 bases, leaving 8 bases not matched to a gene. The CDR3 extends over 16 amino acids. The input for sorted-subset replicate PCRs was approximately 200 ng DNA, approximately 30,000 T cell genomes. The repertoire was sequenced with immunoSEQ multiplex PCR; TCRdb's copy has only in-frame clones and lacks some. The sample holds some 2,000,000 clones, 95% seen once. All the donors were Caucasian adults who lived in Nashville, Tennessee. The sequenced material came from naive CD4+ T cells sorted from blood. Subset indicated: CD45RA+ positively selected. The chain combines TRBV5-4 with TRBJ2-3, with TRBD2 matching over 7 bases. This receptor was identified in a man between 18 and 35 years old in good health. The CDR3 sequence is CASSLPSGPSTDTQYF. The CDR3 DNA follows: TGTGCCAGCAGCCTGCCTAGCGGCCCTAGCACAGATACGCAGTATTTT.